The next 24 T cell receptor beta chains were all read from a single sample in a study of blood T cell repertoires in COVID-19. Some clones are missing from TCRdb's copy, which holds only in-frame ones; the method was immunoSEQ multiplex PCR. The sample holds approximately 190,000 clones, about 86% seen once. The source material was peripheral blood. These receptor sequences come from a man aged 25 to 45 with active or convalescent COVID-19.

This chain links TRBV30 with TRBJ1-1; tentative D call: TRBD1 (5 bases). Germline CDR1 and CDR2: GTSNPN and SVGIG (reference sequence). This CDR3 has 13 residues. The germline V and J ends were trimmed by 0 bases and 5 bases, with 10 bases remaining between them. The CDR3 DNA is TGTGCCTGGAGTGTACATGGGGCGACTGAAGCTTTCTTT. It translates to CAWSVHGATEAFF.

This rearrangement joins TRBV10-3 to TRBJ2-7; 14 bases align to TRBD2. The CDR3 has 14 residues. The junction had 4 bases not matched to a gene; V was cut back by 6 bases and J by 6 bases. The germline gives CDR1 ENHRY, CDR2 SYGVKD. CDR3 in amino acids: CAIRPGLAGVEQYF. CDR3 sequence (DNA): TGTGCCATCAGGCCGGGACTAGCGGGAGTCGAGCAGTACTTC.

The genes are TRBV5-1 and TRBJ1-2; no clear D. Germline V gene lookup returns CDR1 SGHRS and CDR2 YFSETQ. The CDR3 covers 14 residues. The V end lost 0 bases, the J end lost 2 bases, and 8 bases lay between the germline ends. CDR3 sequence reads: CASSLAAGNYGYTF. In DNA form, the CDR3 reads TGCGCCAGCAGCTTGGCGGCGGGGAACTATGGCTACACCTTC.

The V call is TRBV25-1, the J call TRBJ2-4; D uncertain. Germline CDR1 reads MGHDK; CDR2 reads SYGVNS. V shed 6 bases and J shed 3 bases, with 18 bases lying between them. The CDR3 has 16 residues. The CDR3 spells CASRDQAGIGKNIQYF. The CDR3 nucleotides read TGTGCCAGCAGAGACCAGGCAGGAATTGGCAAAAACATTCAGTACTTC.

This clone was picked up a small number of times. V is TRBV19 and J is TRBJ1-2, with TRBD1 matching 7 bases. There are 13 residues in the CDR3. Per germline, CDR1 LNHDA and CDR2 SQIVND (reference sequence). J lost 2 bases, V lost 4 bases, and 1 base had no gene match. CDR3 amino acids: CASSRDSNYGYTF. In nucleotides, the CDR3 is TGTGCCAGTAGTAGGGACAGCAACTATGGCTACACCTTC.

CDR3 in amino acids: CASSLGTARNTEAFF. The CDR3 DNA reads as TGTGCCAGCAGCCTCGGGACAGCCCGAAACACTGAAGCTTTCTTT. V gene TRBV7-9 combines with J gene TRBJ1-1, with TRBD1 matching over 7 bases. The junction had 8 bases not matched to a gene; V was cut back by 5 bases and J by 2 bases. Germline CDR1 SEHNR, CDR2 FQNEAQ (reference sequence). The CDR3 runs 15 residues. Looking up the rest from reference TRBV7-9 and TRBJ1-1 gives the full variable domain: DTGVSQNPRHKITKRGQNVTFRCDPISEHNRLYWYRQTLGQGPEFLTYFQNEAQLEKSRLLSDRFSAERPKGSFSTLEIQRTEQGDSAMYLCASSLGTARNTEAFFGQGTRLTVV.

V and J are TRBV5-1 and TRBJ1-5, with D possibly matching TRBD1 (6 bases). The CDR3 length is 16 residues. V lost 5 bases and J lost 0, with 15 bases in between. Germline-derived CDR1 and CDR2 are SGHRS and YFSETQ. CDR3 in amino acids: CASSPNHRVSNQPQHF. The CDR3, as DNA: TGCGCCAGCAGTCCTAATCACAGGGTTAGCAATCAGCCCCAGCATTTT.

The chain carries TRBV3-1 (or the pseudogene TRBV3-2) and TRBJ2-1; 10 nucleotides agree with TRBD2. CDR3 length equals 16 residues. V trimming: 3 bases; J trimming: 6 bases; junction bases outside the gene matches: 8. The germline V gene has CDR1 LGHDT and CDR2 YNNKEL (reference sequence). The CDR3 coding sequence is TGTGCCAGCAGCCATAATAGCGGGAGGCCCACCAATGAGCAGTTCTTC. Protein product: CASSHNSGRPTNEQFF.

The rearrangement joins TRBV6-1 to TRBJ1-2; the D is unclear. Per the germline V gene, CDR1 is MNHNS and CDR2 is SASEGT. V was shortened by 4 bases and J by 6 bases, with 24 bases between the two germline ends. This CDR3 is built from 17 residues. The CDR3 region has the DNA TGTGCCAGCAGTGGACCTTTGCCGGAACTAAACCCAGATGGCTACACCTTC. The encoded protein is CASSGPLPELNPDGYTF.

The V gene is TRBV7-2, the J gene TRBJ2-5; 8 nucleotides align to TRBD2. The length of the CDR3 is 15 residues. After removal of 1 base from V and 2 bases from J, the junction contained 3 bases not matched to a gene. CDR1 is SGHTA, CDR2 FQGNSA, per germline. CDR3 sequence: CASSLGLASQETQYF. The CDR3, as DNA: TGTGCCAGCAGCTTAGGACTAGCGTCACAAGAGACCCAGTACTTC.

This chain's CDR3 is CAWSVQTGVKPQHF. CDR3 nucleotides: TGTGCCTGGAGTGTACAGACAGGGGTGAAGCCCCAGCATTTT. The chain joins TRBV30 to TRBJ1-5, with TRBD1 matching over 8 bases. The CDR3 loop spans 14 amino acids. Germline V gives CDR1 GTSNPN, CDR2 SVGIG (reference sequence). The V segment lost 0 bases and the J segment 8 bases; nucleotides outside the gene matches: 6.

V usage is TRBV19 and J usage is TRBJ1-3, with a weak D call TRBD1 (5 bases). CDR1 and CDR2 (germline): LNHDA, SQIVND (reference sequence). Deletions cut 5 bases from V and 0 bases from J, with 11 bases between. The CDR3 is made up of 15 amino acids. The CDR3 DNA reads TGTGCCAGTAGTGTGGGGGGACTCTCTGGAAACACCATATATTTT. Amino acids: CASSVGGLSGNTIYF.

The chain employs TRBV14 and TRBJ1-1; tentative D call: TRBD1 (5 bases). Germline V gene data show CDR1 as SGHDN and CDR2 as FVKESK. With 5 bases removed from V and 1 base from J, the gap between germline ends came to 8 bases. The CDR3 spans 13 residues. CDR3 coding DNA: TGTGCCAGCAGCTACACAGGGAACACTGAAGCTTTCTTT. This encodes CASSYTGNTEAFF.

V usage is TRBV11-3 and J usage is TRBJ1-1, with TRBD1 matching over 10 bases. The CDR3 sequence is 15 residues long. CDR1 and CDR2 (germline): SGHNT, YENEEA. The V and J ends lost 5 bases and 5 bases, in that order; junction bases with no gene match: 8. CDR3 sequence (DNA): TGTGCCAGCAGCCCCCGACAGGGGGCTGGTACTGAAGCTTTCTTT. It encodes CASSPRQGAGTEAFF.

This sequence joins TRBV21-1 and TRBJ2-7; the D segment call TRBD2 is taken from the table without a DNA check. TRBV21-1 represents a pseudogene. The CDR3 length is 17 residues. The CDR3 is CASSKGTTSVYSYEQYF. The CDR3 nucleotides are TGTGCCAGCAGCAAAGGAACGACTAGCGTTTACTCCTACGAGCAGTACTTC.

The chain carries TRBV19 and TRBJ1-3; 9 positions match TRBD1. Unmatched junction bases numbered 6, after V lost 5 bases and J lost 4 bases. Per germline, CDR1 LNHDA and CDR2 SQIVND (reference sequence). This CDR3 contains 15 residues. The CDR3 protein is CASSADRGKGNTIYF. The CDR3 DNA follows: TGTGCCAGTAGTGCGGACAGGGGAAAGGGAAACACCATATATTTT. The full variable domain, its missing parts supplied by reference TRBV19 and TRBJ1-3, is DGGITQSPKYLFRKEGQNVTLSCEQNLNHDAMYWYRQDPGQGLRLIYYSQIVNDFQKGDIAEGYSVSREKKESFPLTVTSAQKNPTAFYLCASSADRGKGNTIYFGEGSWLTVV.

This clone was seen only a few times. The V gene is TRBV27, the J gene TRBJ2-2; 7 bases are a match to TRBD2. CDR1 and CDR2 (germline): MNHEY, SMNVEV (reference sequence). V gave up 6 bases and J gave up 0 bases; unmatched junction bases: 10. The CDR3 consists of 17 residues. The CDR3 region is CASRPLPGTTNTGELFF. CDR3 DNA sequence: TGTGCCAGCAGACCACTGCCCGGGACTACGAACACCGGGGAGCTGTTTTTT.

The chain joins TRBV27 to TRBJ1-3, with D possibly matching TRBD1 (6 bases). This CDR3 spans 19 amino acids. Germline assignment: CDR1 MNHEY and CDR2 SMNVEV (reference sequence). The ends were cut back, 2 bases at V and 4 bases at J, with 24 bases in the middle. The CDR3 DNA follows: TGTGCCAGCAGTTTACCCTCGACCCAGGGGAGAATAAAGGGAAACACCATATATTTT. Its protein is CASSLPSTQGRIKGNTIYF.

This chain uses TRBV6-1 with TRBJ2-1, with D perhaps TRBD1 (6 bases). The germline V gene has CDR1 MNHNS and CDR2 SASEGT. V shed 2 bases and J shed 2 bases, with 13 bases lying between them. The CDR3 length is 16 residues. Here the CDR3 DNA reads TGTGCCAGCAGTGAAAGGAACAGGGCGCCCTACAATGAGCAGTTCTTC. Translation gives CASSERNRAPYNEQFF.

This clone has only one observation. V and J are TRBV30 and TRBJ1-6; D is unclear. Trimming pared 0 bases from V and 6 bases from J, leaving 9 bases between. This CDR3 contains 14 residues. Germline CDR1 is GTSNPN and CDR2 is SVGIG (reference sequence). Here the CDR3 DNA reads TGTGCCTGGAGTGTTGAACAGCTTAATTCACCCCTCCACTTT. This gives the protein CAWSVEQLNSPLHF.

CDR3 residues: CASSLEAGGVGNTIYF. CDR3 nucleotides: TGCGCCAGCAGCTTGGAGGCAGGGGGAGTCGGAAACACCATATATTTT. The chain couples TRBV5-1 to TRBJ1-3, with 7 bases matching TRBD1. J lost 4 bases, V lost 0 bases, and 7 bases had no gene match. Germline V lookup: CDR1 SGHRS, CDR2 YFSETQ. The CDR3 extends over 16 amino acids.

The chain employs TRBV13 and TRBJ2-3; D ambiguous. Per germline, CDR1 PRHDT and CDR2 FYEKMQ (reference sequence). The CDR3 has 15 residues. The V gene lost 2 bases and the J gene lost 2 bases, with 11 bases spanning the gap. The CDR3 reads CASSLKLGNTDTQYF. The CDR3 DNA sequence: TGTGCCAGCAGCTTAAAGCTAGGAAACACAGATACGCAGTATTTT. Using reference TRBV13 and TRBJ2-3 for the parts outside the CDR3, the full variable domain is AAGVIQSPRHLIKEKRETATLKCYPIPRHDTVYWYQQGPGQDPQFLISFYEKMQSDKGSIPDRFSAQQFSDYHSELNMSSLELGDSALYFCASSLKLGNTDTQYFGPGTRLTVL.

The CDR3 DNA sequence: TGTGCCAGCAGCCTAGGGGAAATCACTGAAGCTTTCTTT. This translates into CASSLGEITEAFF. The chain couples TRBV5-4 to TRBJ1-1; tentative D call: TRBD1 (5 bases). V gave up 4 bases and J gave up 4 bases, with 11 bases separating them. Germline-derived CDR1 and CDR2 are SGHNT and YYREEE (reference sequence). The CDR3 spans 13 residues.

The chain joins TRBV27 to TRBJ2-1, with 11 bases matching TRBD2. V lost 5 bases, J lost 6 bases, and 6 bases stayed unmatched. The CDR3 has 15 residues. CDR1 is MNHEY, CDR2 SMNVEV, per germline (reference sequence). This CDR3 is CASSPGTSGANEQFF. CDR3 nucleotide sequence: TGTGCCAGCAGTCCCGGGACTAGCGGAGCCAATGAGCAGTTCTTC.